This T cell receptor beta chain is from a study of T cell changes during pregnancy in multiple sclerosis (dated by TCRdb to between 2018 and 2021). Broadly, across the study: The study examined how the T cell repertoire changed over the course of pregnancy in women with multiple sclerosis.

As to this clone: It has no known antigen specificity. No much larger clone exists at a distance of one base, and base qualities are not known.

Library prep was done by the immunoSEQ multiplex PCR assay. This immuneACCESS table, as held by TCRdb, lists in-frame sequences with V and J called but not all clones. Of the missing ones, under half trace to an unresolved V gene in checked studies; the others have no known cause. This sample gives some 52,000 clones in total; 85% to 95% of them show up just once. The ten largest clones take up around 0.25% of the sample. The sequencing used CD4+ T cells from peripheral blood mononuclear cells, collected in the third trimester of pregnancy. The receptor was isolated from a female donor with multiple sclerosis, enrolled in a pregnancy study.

CDR3 sequence: CASSQDHSPNYGYTF. In nucleotides, the sequence is TGTGCCAGCAGCCAAGATCACAGCCCCAACTATGGCTACACCTTC. The rearrangement combines TRBV4-2 with TRBJ1-2, with no confidently assigned D gene. CDR1 and CDR2 were assigned from the germline V gene as LGHNA and YNFKEQ. Spanning cysteine to phenylalanine, the CDR3 consists of 15 amino acids. The read is trimmed to its CDR3 DNA, 45 bases read in frame from base 1. The junction shows trimming of 0 bases on V and 2 bases on J, plus 10 bases between the germline ends.